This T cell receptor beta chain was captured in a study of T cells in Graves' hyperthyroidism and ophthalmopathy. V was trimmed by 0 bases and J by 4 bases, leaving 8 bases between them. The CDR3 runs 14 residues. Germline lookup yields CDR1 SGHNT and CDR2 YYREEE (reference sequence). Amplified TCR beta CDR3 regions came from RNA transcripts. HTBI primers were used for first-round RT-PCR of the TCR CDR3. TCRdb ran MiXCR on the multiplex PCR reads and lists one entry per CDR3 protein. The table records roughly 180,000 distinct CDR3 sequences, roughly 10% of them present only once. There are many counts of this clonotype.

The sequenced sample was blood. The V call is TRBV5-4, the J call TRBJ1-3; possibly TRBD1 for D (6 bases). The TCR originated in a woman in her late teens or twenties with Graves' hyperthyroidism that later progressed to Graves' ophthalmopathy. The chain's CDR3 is CASSLAGVGNTIYF. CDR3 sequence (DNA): TGTGCCAGCAGCTTGGCAGGGGTAGGAAACACCATATATTTT. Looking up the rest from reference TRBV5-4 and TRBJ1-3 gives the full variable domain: ETGVTQSPTHLIKTRGQQVTLRCSSQSGHNTVSWYQQALGQGPQFIFQYYREEENGRGNFPPRFSGLQFPNYSSELNVNALELDDSALYLCASSLAGVGNTIYFGEGSWLTVV.